A single sample gave rise to the 24 T cell receptor beta chains below, sequenced in a study of T cell responses to AZD1222 COVID-19 vaccine. Sequencing used immunoSEQ multiplex PCR; TCRdb keeps in-frame clones, though not all of them. The sample records tens of thousands of clones, over 75% being singletons. Sequenced here: peripheral blood, sampled on day 0 of AZD1222 vaccination. These receptors were collected from an adult in good health.

J is TRBJ2-7 and V is TRBV11-2, with no clear D. This CDR3 is 13 amino acids long. V lost 2 bases to trimming and J lost 7 bases, with 12 bases between them. Germline V gene data show CDR1 as SGHAT and CDR2 as FQNNGV. This CDR3 reads CASSLIYGSEQYF. The DNA for the CDR3 is TGTGCCAGCAGCTTAATTTACGGTTCGGAGCAGTACTTC.

This rearrangement joins TRBV19 to TRBJ1-6, with 7 positions matching TRBD1. The germline V gene encodes CDR1 LNHDA and CDR2 SQIVND (reference sequence). The ends lost 6 bases at V and 8 bases at J; junction bases unmatched: 7. The CDR3 consists of 14 residues. This chain's CDR3 is CASSIGQVYSPLHF. CDR3 sequence (DNA): TGTGCCAGTAGCATCGGACAGGTTTATTCACCCCTCCACTTT.

The chain carries TRBV19 and TRBJ1-4; D gene unclear. Looked up from germline, CDR1 is LNHDA and CDR2 is SQIVND (reference sequence). The CDR3 length is 15 residues. Deletions cut 3 bases from V and 4 bases from J, with 12 bases between. As DNA, the CDR3 is TGTGCCAGTAGTATTGGGTGGGGAAATAATGAAAAACTGTTTTTT. Protein product: CASSIGWGNNEKLFF.

The CDR3 sequence is CASSSTVLNTEAFF. CDR3 DNA: TGTGCCAGCAGTTCAACAGTCCTCAACACTGAAGCTTTCTTT. This chain links TRBV6-5 with TRBJ1-1; D not resolved. The V end was cut by 4 bases, the J end by 2 bases, with 11 bases between. In germline, CDR1 is MNHEY, CDR2 SVGAGI. The CDR3 runs 14 residues.

This chain joins TRBV25-1 and TRBJ1-6; TRBD1 is a possible D gene (6 bases). The CDR3 extends over 16 amino acids. Germline CDR1 reads MGHDK; CDR2 reads SYGVNS. V was trimmed by 3 bases and J by 6 bases, leaving 15 bases between them. Written as DNA, the CDR3 is TGTGCCAGCAGTGAGATTTCCGGGACATCTAATTCACCCCTCCACTTT. Translated, it gives CASSEISGTSNSPLHF.

The chain carries TRBV6-5 and TRBJ2-3; 10 bases fit TRBD2. This CDR3 has 16 amino acids. The V and J ends lost 4 bases and 6 bases, in that order; junction bases with no gene match: 10. CDR1 MNHEY and CDR2 SVGAGI come from the germline V gene. This CDR3 reads CASSSQASGGRDTQYF. The CDR3 region has the DNA TGTGCCAGCAGTTCCCAAGCTAGCGGGGGCCGGGATACGCAGTATTTT.

This clone came up a few times. This rearrangement joins TRBV7-3 to TRBJ1-1; 8 positions match TRBD1. This CDR3 is 17 amino acids long. CDR1 and CDR2 from the germline V gene are SGHTA and FQGTGA. V shed 5 bases and J 4 bases; nucleotides not matched to a gene: 15. The CDR3 here is CASSRLPPTGGGTEAFF. DNA of the CDR3: TGTGCCAGCAGCCGCCTTCCCCCTACAGGGGGAGGCACTGAAGCTTTCTTT. Complete variable domain (other parts from reference TRBV7-3 and TRBJ1-1): GAGVSQTPSNKVTEKGKYVELRCDPISGHTALYWYRQSLGQGPEFLIYFQGTGAADDSGLPNDRFFAVRPEGSVSTLKIQRTERGDSAVYLCASSRLPPTGGGTEAFFGQGTRLTVV.

In DNA, the CDR3 is TGTGCCAGTAGACCGGGCGGTTTAGCCGGGGACCACTACGAGCAGTACTTC. It specifies CASRPGGLAGDHYEQYF. V and J are TRBV19 and TRBJ2-7; D possibly uses TRBD1 or TRBD2 (5 bases each). The CDR3 sequence is 17 residues long. V lost 6 bases, J lost 3 bases, and 24 bases lay in between. Germline assignment: CDR1 LNHDA and CDR2 SQIVND (reference sequence).

This chain connects TRBV15 to TRBJ1-4; maybe TRBD1 (5 bases). V shed 1 base and J shed 7 bases, with 13 bases lying between them. The CDR3 is made up of 15 amino acids. Germline V CDR1 and CDR2: LNHNV, YYDKDF (reference sequence). The CDR3 nucleotides read TGTGCCACCAGCAGAGTGGGGACGGGGCCTGAAAAACTGTTTTTT. Protein product: CATSRVGTGPEKLFF.

The chain combines TRBV6-5 with TRBJ1-3; D unclear. This CDR3 is built from 10 residues. V was shortened by 8 bases and J by 7 bases, with 6 bases between the two germline ends. The V gene's germline CDR1 is MNHEY and CDR2 SVGAGI. The CDR3 DNA reads TGTGCCAGCCGTTTGAACACCATATATTTT. This gives the protein CASRLNTIYF.

V is TRBV3-1 (or the pseudogene TRBV3-2) and J is TRBJ1-5; maybe TRBD1 (5 bases). V lost 0 bases, J lost 4 bases, and 7 bases lay in between. The CDR3 runs 14 residues. The germline V gene has CDR1 LGHDT and CDR2 YNNKEL (reference sequence). The CDR3 spells CASSQDGGNQPQHF. The CDR3 DNA reads TGTGCCAGCAGCCAAGATGGGGGGAATCAGCCCCAGCATTTT.

The chain carries TRBV29-1 and TRBJ2-7, with TRBD1 matching 12 bases. In germline, CDR1 is SQVTM, CDR2 ANQGSEA. The CDR3 length is 13 residues. J was trimmed by 4 bases and V by 3 bases; bases with no gene match: 1. CDR3 coding DNA: TGCAGCGTTGAGGGACAGGGGGCTTACGAGCAGTACTTC. Encoded protein: CSVEGQGAYEQYF.

This clone was recorded only once. The CDR3 spells CASSLGGYNSYNEQFF. The DNA of the CDR3 is TGTGCCAGCAGCTTAGGGGGGTACAACTCCTACAATGAGCAGTTCTTC. The V gene is TRBV13, the J gene TRBJ2-1; D uncertain. Germline assignment: CDR1 PRHDT and CDR2 FYEKMQ (reference sequence). The CDR3 runs 16 residues. Trimming took 0 bases from V and 0 from J, leaving 9 bases between them.

In this sample, this clone turned up a few times. The chain employs TRBV3-1 (or the pseudogene TRBV3-2) and TRBJ1-5, with D uncertain. The CDR3 runs to 16 residues. Germline V gene lookup returns CDR1 LGHDT and CDR2 YNNKEL (reference sequence). The V end was cut by 0 bases, the J end by 2 bases, with 11 bases between. The CDR3 protein is CASSQDSVLGNQPQHF. CDR3 DNA sequence: TGTGCCAGCAGCCAAGATTCGGTCTTGGGCAATCAGCCCCAGCATTTT.

Worth noting for this clone: A read error may account for a junction end that differs from germline. This sequence joins TRBV24-1 and TRBJ2-1; TRBD2 is a possible D gene (5 bases). The CDR3 contains 12 residues. The germline gives CDR1 KGHDR, CDR2 SFDVKD. CDR3 sequence: CATRDSHNEQFF. The CDR3 DNA sequence: TGTGCCACCAGGGACTCCCACAATGAGCAGTTCTTC.

This clone was detected once. The CDR3 loop is CASSRTGRYEQYF. In DNA, the CDR3 is TGTGCCAGCAGCCGGACAGGGAGGTACGAGCAGTACTTC. The chain uses TRBV3-1 (or the pseudogene TRBV3-2) and TRBJ2-7; 8 bases line up with TRBD1. The V gene's germline CDR1 is LGHDT and CDR2 YNNKEL (reference sequence). V gave up 4 bases and J gave up 4 bases; unmatched junction bases: 3. CDR3 length equals 13 residues.

This clone was seen just once. The chain joins TRBV9 to TRBJ2-1, with D possibly being TRBD2 (7 bases). This CDR3 is 16 amino acids long. Trimming took off 7 bases at V and 3 bases at J, with 20 bases between the two ends. The germline V gene encodes CDR1 SGDLS and CDR2 YYNGEE. The CDR3: CASSPTAGALYNEQFF. The CDR3 DNA is TGTGCCAGCTCCCCGACGGCGGGGGCACTCTACAATGAGCAGTTCTTC.

The chain joins TRBV6-5 to TRBJ2-7; D gene ambiguous. The V gene lost 4 bases and the J gene lost 6 bases, with 10 bases spanning the gap. Germline V gene data show CDR1 as MNHEY and CDR2 as SVGAGI. CDR3 size: 12 residues. The DNA for the CDR3 is TGTGCCAGCAGTTTTCTTGGGCTCGAGCAGTACTTC. Its translation: CASSFLGLEQYF.

The chain uses TRBV28 and TRBJ1-1, with 7 nucleotides matching TRBD1. The trim removed 6 bases at V and 0 bases at J, leaving 4 bases unmatched. CDR3 length: 14 residues. CDR1 and CDR2 from the germline V gene are MDHEN and SYDVKM. The CDR3 protein is CASRNRGMNTEAFF. The CDR3 DNA sequence: TGTGCCAGCAGGAACAGGGGCATGAACACTGAAGCTTTCTTT.

The DNA of the CDR3 is TGTGCCAGCAGCTCATACACAGGGGCGATATCCGGGGGCTACACCTTC. It translates to CASSSYTGAISGGYTF. The chain uses TRBV3-1 (or the pseudogene TRBV3-2) and TRBJ1-2, with 7 nucleotides matching TRBD1. The CDR3 extends over 16 amino acids. From germline, CDR1 is LGHDT and CDR2 YNNKEL (reference sequence). The trim removed 5 bases at V and 8 bases at J, leaving 17 bases unmatched.

J is TRBJ1-2 and V is TRBV9, with no clear D. Deletions cut 0 bases from V and 4 bases from J, with 13 bases between. The length of the CDR3 is 15 residues. Germline V lookup: CDR1 SGDLS, CDR2 YYNGEE. This CDR3 reads CASSVDYGASYGYTF. The CDR3 DNA reads as TGTGCCAGCAGCGTAGATTATGGTGCTAGCTATGGCTACACCTTC.

This chain joins TRBV30 and TRBJ2-3, with a weak D call TRBD2 (6 bases). V was pared by 0 bases and J by 2 bases, with 12 bases between. CDR3 length equals 15 residues. Germline lookup yields CDR1 GTSNPN and CDR2 SVGIG (reference sequence). The CDR3 spells CAWSVGGGATDTQYF. DNA of the CDR3: TGTGCCTGGAGTGTAGGTGGCGGGGCCACAGATACGCAGTATTTT. Based on the CDR3 plus reference TRBV30 and TRBJ2-3, the full variable domain is SQTIHQWPATLVQPVGSPLSLECTVEGTSNPNLYWYRQAAGRGLQLLFYSVGIGQISSEVPQNLSASRPQDRQFILSSKKLLLSDSGFYLCAWSVGGGATDTQYFGPGTRLTVL.

The chain recombines TRBV5-1 with TRBJ1-1; the D gene is possibly TRBD1 (5 bases). Germline loops: CDR1 SGHRS, CDR2 YFSETQ. The CDR3 has 13 residues. Trimming shortened V by 2 bases and J by 7 bases, and 12 bases separated the two germline ends. CDR3 nucleotide sequence: TGCGCCAGCAGCTTCTCGAATGGGGGTGAAGCTTTCTTT. Encoded protein: CASSFSNGGEAFF.

This rearrangement joins TRBV11-2 to TRBJ1-1; D is undetermined. CDR1 and CDR2 (germline): SGHAT, FQNNGV. The CDR3 sequence is 13 residues long. V was cut by 1 base and J by 8 bases, with 11 bases left in between. In DNA, the CDR3 is TGTGCCAGCAGCTTAGGGGTAAGGAGGGAAGCTTTCTTT. As protein: CASSLGVRREAFF.